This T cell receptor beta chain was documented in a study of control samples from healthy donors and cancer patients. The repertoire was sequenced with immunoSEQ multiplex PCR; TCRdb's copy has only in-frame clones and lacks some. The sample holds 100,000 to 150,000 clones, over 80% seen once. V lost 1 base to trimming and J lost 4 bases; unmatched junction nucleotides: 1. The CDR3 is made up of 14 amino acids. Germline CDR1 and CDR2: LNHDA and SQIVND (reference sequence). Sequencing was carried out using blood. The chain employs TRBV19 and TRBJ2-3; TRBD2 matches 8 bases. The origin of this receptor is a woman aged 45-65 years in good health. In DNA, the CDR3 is TGTGCCAGTAGTATAGGGACTAGCCCAGATACGCAGTATTTT. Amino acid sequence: CASSIGTSPDTQYF.